This TCR beta chain came from a study of shared clonotypes between healthy human individuals. Study in general: The cohort had two women and three men, ages 18 to 49.

Comment on this clone: Its specificity is not known.

Study results and caveats: Across a handful of donors, naive CD4 shared roughly 5.1%, naive CD8 3.5% to 4%, memory CD4 roughly 2.2%, memory CD8 around 0.36%.

The test was conducted at deep level. Produced via immunoSEQ multiplex PCR; TCRdb's table is partial and in-frame only. This table holds under 1 million clones, approximately 96% found once. Losses at the gene ends were 0 bases for V and 5 bases for J; bases not matched to a gene: 3. Germline assignment: CDR1 SGHRS and CDR2 YFSETQ. The CDR3 loop spans 15 amino acids. CD45RO-negative, CCR7-selected cells formed the naive CD8 fraction, which excluded terminally differentiated effector memory CD45RA+ cells. The V and J genes are TRBV5-1 and TRBJ2-5, with 11 bases fitting TRBD2. The TCR was taken from a man aged 30 to 45 in good health. The sample taken for sequencing was naive CD8+ T cells sorted from blood. For the CDR3, the DNA is TGCGCCAGCAGCTTGGGGGCTAGCGGGAGGGAGACCCAGTACTTC. It yields the protein CASSLGASGRETQYF.